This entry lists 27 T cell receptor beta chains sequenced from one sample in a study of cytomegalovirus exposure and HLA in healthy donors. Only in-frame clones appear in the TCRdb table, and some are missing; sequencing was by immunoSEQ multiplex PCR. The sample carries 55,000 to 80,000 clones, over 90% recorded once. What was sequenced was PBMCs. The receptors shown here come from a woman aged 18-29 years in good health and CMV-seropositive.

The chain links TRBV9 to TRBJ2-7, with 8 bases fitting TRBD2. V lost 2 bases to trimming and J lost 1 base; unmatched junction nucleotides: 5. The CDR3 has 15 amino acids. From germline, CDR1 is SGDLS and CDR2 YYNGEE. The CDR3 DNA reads TGTGCCAGCAGCGTCAGCGGGAGTTGGTCCTACGAGCAGTACTTC. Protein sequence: CASSVSGSWSYEQYF.

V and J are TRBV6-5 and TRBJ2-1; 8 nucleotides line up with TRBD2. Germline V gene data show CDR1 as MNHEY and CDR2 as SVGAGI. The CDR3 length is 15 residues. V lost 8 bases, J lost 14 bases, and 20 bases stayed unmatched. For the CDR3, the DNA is TGTGCCAGCCGGGAGGGTCTCCTGCGAAATCCGAAGGAGTTCTTC. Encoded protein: CASREGLLRNPKEFF.

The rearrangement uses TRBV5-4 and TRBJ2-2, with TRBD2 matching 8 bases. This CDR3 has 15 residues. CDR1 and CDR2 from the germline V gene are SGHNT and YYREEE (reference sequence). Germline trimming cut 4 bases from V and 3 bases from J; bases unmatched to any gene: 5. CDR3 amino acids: CASSVSGDHTGELFF. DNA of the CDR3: TGTGCCAGCAGCGTTAGCGGGGACCACACCGGGGAGCTGTTTTTT.

CDR3 region: CASRPGPRGEKLFF. The CDR3 DNA follows: TGTGCCAGCCGCCCCGGCCCTCGGGGTGAAAAACTGTTTTTT. The chain joins TRBV7-2 to TRBJ1-4; D unclear. The CDR3 contains 14 residues. The V gene lost 8 bases and the J gene lost 7 bases, with 17 bases spanning the gap. CDR1 is SGHTA, CDR2 FQGNSA, per germline. Drawing the rest from reference TRBV7-2 and TRBJ1-4, the complete variable domain is GAGVSQSPSNKVTEKGKDVELRCDPISGHTALYWYRQSLGQGLEFLIYFQGNSAPDKSGLPSDRFSAERTGGSVSTLTIQRTQQEDSAVYLCASRPGPRGEKLFFGSGTQLSVL.

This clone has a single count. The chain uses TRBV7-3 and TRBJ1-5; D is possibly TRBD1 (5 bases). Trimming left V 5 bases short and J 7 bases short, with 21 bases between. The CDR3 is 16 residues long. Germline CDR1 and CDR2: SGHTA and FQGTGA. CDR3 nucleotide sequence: TGTGCCAGCAGCCTTACCAGACAGAGGCGTTTGCAGCCCCAGCATTTT. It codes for CASSLTRQRRLQPQHF.

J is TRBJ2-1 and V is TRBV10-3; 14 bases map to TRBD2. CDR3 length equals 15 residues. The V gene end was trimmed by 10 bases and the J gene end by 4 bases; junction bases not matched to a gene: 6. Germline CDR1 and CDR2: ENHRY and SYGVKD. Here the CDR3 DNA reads TGTGCCAGTACCGGGACTAGCGGGGGTTACAATGAGCAGTTCTTC. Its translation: CASTGTSGGYNEQFF.

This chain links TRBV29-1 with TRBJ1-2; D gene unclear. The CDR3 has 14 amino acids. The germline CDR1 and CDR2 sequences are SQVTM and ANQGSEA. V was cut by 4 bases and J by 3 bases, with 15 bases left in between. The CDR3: CSVVLTGAYYGYTF. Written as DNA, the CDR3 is TGCAGCGTTGTGCTGACTGGCGCTTACTATGGCTACACCTTC.

As DNA, the CDR3 is TGTGCCAGCACCACACGGGGGGCCGCCATTAGCTCCTACAATGAGCAGTTCTTC. It codes for CASTTRGAAISSYNEQFF. This chain uses TRBV28 with TRBJ2-1, with a possible D match to TRBD2 (7 bases). From germline, CDR1 is MDHEN and CDR2 SYDVKM. V was trimmed by 7 bases and J by 0 bases, leaving 22 bases between them. This CDR3 has 18 residues.

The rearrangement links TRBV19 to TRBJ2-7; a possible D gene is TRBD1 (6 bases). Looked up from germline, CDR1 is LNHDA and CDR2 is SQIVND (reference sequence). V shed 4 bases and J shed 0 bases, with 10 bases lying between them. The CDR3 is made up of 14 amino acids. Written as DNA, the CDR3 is TGTGCCAGTAGTACGGACAGCATCTCCTACGAGCAGTACTTC. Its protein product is CASSTDSISYEQYF.

The CDR3 DNA reads as TGCGCCAGCAGCCAAGGGAAGGGAATAACTCAACCGGGACTGCCGAACACCGGGGAGCTGTTTTTT. Its protein is CASSQGKGITQPGLPNTGELFF. V is TRBV4-1 and J is TRBJ2-2; tentatively, D is TRBD2 (6 bases). CDR3 length: 22 residues. Germline assignment: CDR1 MGHRA and CDR2 YSYEKL. The V gene lost 1 base and the J gene lost 0 bases, with 27 bases spanning the gap.

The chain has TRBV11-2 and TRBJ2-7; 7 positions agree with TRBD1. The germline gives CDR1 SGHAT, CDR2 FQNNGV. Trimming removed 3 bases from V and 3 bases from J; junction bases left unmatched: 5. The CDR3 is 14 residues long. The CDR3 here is CASSLVGDSYEQYF. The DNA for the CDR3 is TGTGCCAGCAGCTTGGTCGGGGACAGCTACGAGCAGTACTTC.

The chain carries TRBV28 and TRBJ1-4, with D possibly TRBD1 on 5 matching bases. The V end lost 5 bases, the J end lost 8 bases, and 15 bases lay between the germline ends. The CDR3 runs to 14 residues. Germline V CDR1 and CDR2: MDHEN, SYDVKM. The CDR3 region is CASSRTGDLEKLFF. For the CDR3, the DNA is TGTGCCAGCAGTCGGACGGGGGATTTGGAAAAACTGTTTTTT.

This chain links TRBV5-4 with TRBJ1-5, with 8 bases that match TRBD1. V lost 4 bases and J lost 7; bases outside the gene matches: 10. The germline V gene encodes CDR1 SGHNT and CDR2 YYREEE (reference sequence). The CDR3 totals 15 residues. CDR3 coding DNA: TGTGCCAGCAGCACAGGGGGTGATAGGATGCAGCCCCAGCATTTT. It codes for CASSTGGDRMQPQHF.

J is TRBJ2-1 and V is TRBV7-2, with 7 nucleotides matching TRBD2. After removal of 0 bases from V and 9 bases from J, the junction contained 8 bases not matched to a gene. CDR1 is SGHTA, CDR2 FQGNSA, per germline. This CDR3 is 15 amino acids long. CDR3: CASSLAGGLRGEQFF. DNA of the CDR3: TGTGCCAGCAGCTTAGCGGGAGGGCTAAGAGGTGAGCAGTTCTTC.

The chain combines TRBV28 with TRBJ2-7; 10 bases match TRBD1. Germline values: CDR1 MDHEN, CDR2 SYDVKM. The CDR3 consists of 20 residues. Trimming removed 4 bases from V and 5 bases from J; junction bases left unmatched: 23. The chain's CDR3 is CASSSDQFPSRDRGSHEQYF. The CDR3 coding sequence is TGTGCCAGCAGTTCGGACCAGTTCCCTTCCCGGGACAGGGGTAGCCACGAGCAGTACTTC.

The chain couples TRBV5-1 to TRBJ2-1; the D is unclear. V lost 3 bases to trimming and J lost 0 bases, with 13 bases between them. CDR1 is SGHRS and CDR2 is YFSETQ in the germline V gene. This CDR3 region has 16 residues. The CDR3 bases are TGCGCCAGCAGCTCGCCCCGACTGAGCTCCTACAATGAGCAGTTCTTC. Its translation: CASSSPRLSSYNEQFF.

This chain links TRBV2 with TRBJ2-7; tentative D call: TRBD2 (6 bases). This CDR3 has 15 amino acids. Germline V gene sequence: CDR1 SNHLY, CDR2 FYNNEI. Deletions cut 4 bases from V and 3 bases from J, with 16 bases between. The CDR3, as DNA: TGTGCCAGCAGTGTGGGAGGCAAGACCAACTACGAGCAGTACTTC. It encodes CASSVGGKTNYEQYF.

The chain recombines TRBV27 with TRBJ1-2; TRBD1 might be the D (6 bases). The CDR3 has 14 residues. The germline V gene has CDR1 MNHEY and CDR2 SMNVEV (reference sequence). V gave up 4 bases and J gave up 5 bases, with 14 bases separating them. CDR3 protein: CASSSLDRTYGYTF. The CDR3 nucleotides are TGTGCCAGCAGTTCCCTTGACAGGACTTATGGCTACACCTTC.

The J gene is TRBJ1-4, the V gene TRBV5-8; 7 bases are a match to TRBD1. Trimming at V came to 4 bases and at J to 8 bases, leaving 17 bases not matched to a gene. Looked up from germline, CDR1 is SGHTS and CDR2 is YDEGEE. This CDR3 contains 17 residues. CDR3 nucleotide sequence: TGTGCCAGCAGCCCAACCGACCTGACAGGGATCACGGAAAAACTGTTTTTT. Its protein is CASSPTDLTGITEKLFF.

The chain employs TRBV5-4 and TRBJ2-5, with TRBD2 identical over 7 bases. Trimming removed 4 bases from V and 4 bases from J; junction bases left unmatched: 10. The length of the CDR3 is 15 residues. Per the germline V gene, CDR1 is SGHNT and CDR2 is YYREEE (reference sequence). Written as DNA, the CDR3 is TGTGCCAGCAGCCGGAAAGCGGGAAGGGGAGAGACCCAGTACTTC. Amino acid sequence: CASSRKAGRGETQYF.

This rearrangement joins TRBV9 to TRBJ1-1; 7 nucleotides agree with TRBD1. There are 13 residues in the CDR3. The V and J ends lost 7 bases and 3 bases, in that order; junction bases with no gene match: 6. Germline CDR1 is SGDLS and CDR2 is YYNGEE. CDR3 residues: CASAAGQHTEAFF. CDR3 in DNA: TGTGCCAGCGCGGCGGGACAGCACACTGAAGCTTTCTTT.

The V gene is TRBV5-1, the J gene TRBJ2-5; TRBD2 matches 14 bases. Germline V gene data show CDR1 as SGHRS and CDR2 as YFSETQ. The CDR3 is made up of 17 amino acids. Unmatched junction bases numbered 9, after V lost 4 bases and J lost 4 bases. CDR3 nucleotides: TGCGCCAGCAGCCCCCGGCGGACTAGCGGGGGGAGAGAGACCCAGTACTTC. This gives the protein CASSPRRTSGGRETQYF.

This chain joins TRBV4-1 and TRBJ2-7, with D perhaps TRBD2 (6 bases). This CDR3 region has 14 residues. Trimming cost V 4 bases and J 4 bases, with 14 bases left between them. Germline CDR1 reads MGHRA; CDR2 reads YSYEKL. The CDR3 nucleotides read TGCGCCAGCAGCCTTGAGGAGGGGAGGTACGAGCAGTACTTC. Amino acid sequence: CASSLEEGRYEQYF.

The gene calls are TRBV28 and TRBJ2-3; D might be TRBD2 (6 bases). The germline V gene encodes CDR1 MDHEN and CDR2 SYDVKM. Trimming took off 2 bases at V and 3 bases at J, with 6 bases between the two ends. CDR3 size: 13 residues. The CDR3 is CASSLLATDTQYF. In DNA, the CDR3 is TGTGCCAGCAGTTTACTAGCGACAGATACGCAGTATTTT.

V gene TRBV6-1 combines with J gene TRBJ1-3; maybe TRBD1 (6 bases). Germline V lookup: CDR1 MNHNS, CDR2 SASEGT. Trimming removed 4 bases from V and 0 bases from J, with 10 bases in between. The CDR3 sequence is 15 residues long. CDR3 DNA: TGTGCCAGCAGTGCAAGGACAGACTCTGGAAACACCATATATTTT. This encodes CASSARTDSGNTIYF.

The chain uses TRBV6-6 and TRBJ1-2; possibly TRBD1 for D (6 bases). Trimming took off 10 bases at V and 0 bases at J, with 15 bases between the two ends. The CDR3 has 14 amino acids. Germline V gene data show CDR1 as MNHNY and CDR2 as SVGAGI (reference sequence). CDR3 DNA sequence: TGTGCCAACCGAGGGGCAGGGGCTAACTATGGCTACACCTTC. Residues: CANRGAGANYGYTF.

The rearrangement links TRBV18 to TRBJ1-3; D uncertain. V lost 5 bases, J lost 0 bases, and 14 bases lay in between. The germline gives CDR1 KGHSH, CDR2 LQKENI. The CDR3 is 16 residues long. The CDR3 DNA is TGTGCCAGCTCAGAGACTTACCCGAGCTCTGGAAACACCATATATTTT. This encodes CASSETYPSSGNTIYF.